This T cell receptor (beta chain) is from a study of CD8 T cells in ankylosing spondylitis. The CDR3 is 13 residues long. V dropped 4 bases and J dropped 2 bases, with 9 bases sitting between them. Germline lookup yields CDR1 SGHRS and CDR2 YFSETQ. Scientists made TCR beta libraries using quantitative 5'-RACE with molecular barcodes. TCRdb used MiXCR to reprocess the 5' RACE reads, holding one entry per CDR3 protein. This table has 150,000 to 200,000 distinct CDR3 sequences, 15% to 20% appearing once. At least ten counts were recorded for this clonotype. Specimen: blood, either unsorted or a sorted T cell fraction (not recorded which). This chain joins TRBV5-1 and TRBJ2-5; the D is unclear. This TCR was recovered from a male donor aged 10-35 years with ankylosing spondylitis or in good health (not recorded which). CDR3 in amino acids: CASSPTSQETQYF. In DNA, the CDR3 is TGCGCCAGCAGCCCCACTTCTCAAGAGACCCAGTACTTC. Full variable domain (rest looked up from reference TRBV5-1 and TRBJ2-5): KAGVTQTPRYLIKTRGQQVTLSCSPISGHRSVSWYQQTPGQGLQFLFEYFSETQRNKGNFPGRFSGRQFSNSRSEMNVSTLELGDSALYLCASSPTSQETQYFGPGTRLLVL.